Presented here are 6 T cell receptor beta chains from one specimen sequenced in a study of T cells in Graves' hyperthyroidism and ophthalmopathy. Researchers amplified the TCR beta CDR3 regions from RNA transcripts. In the first-round RT-PCR of the TCR CDR3, the HTBI primer set was used. Each CDR3 protein gets one entry after TCRdb re-called the multiplex PCR reads with MiXCR. The table records 360,000 or so distinct CDR3 sequences, 15% to 20% of them present only once. The sample taken for sequencing was blood. Receptors originate from a woman aged 40 to 55 with Graves' ophthalmopathy.

This clonotype was seen repeatedly, ten times or more. The genes are TRBV29-1 and TRBJ1-1; D is unresolved. Germline CDR1 and CDR2: SQVTM and ANQGSEA. Trimming pared 8 bases from V and 0 bases from J, leaving 10 bases between. The length of the CDR3 is 12 residues. CDR3 in amino acids: CSTVKVNTEAFF. Here the CDR3 DNA reads TGCAGCACCGTCAAGGTGAACACTGAAGCTTTCTTT.

Many counts were recorded for this clonotype. V is TRBV5-1 and J is TRBJ1-2; D gene unclear. From germline, CDR1 is SGHRS and CDR2 YFSETQ. V was trimmed by 2 bases and J by 2 bases, leaving 7 bases between them. The CDR3 length is 13 residues. CDR3 bases: TGCGCCAGCAGCTTTTCGGAAAACTATGGCTACACCTTC. Its translation: CASSFSENYGYTF.

The table lists this clonotype with many counts. This sequence joins TRBV20-1 and TRBJ2-5, with 10 bases fitting TRBD1. Trimming cost V 5 bases and J 6 bases; bases outside gene matches: 9. Germline assignment: CDR1 DFQATT and CDR2 SNEGSKA (reference sequence). The CDR3 length is 14 residues. The CDR3 loop is CSAGRDRGPQTQYF. Here the CDR3 DNA reads TGCAGTGCTGGCCGGGACAGGGGTCCCCAGACCCAGTACTTC.

This clonotype was found many times. The rearrangement joins TRBV10-1 to TRBJ2-7, with D perhaps matching TRBD2 (6 bases). This CDR3 region has 13 residues. Trimming pared 8 bases from V and 3 bases from J, leaving 14 bases between. Germline V gives CDR1 WNHNN, CDR2 SYGVQD (reference sequence). CDR3 amino acids: CASWSGAIYEQYF. DNA for the CDR3: TGCGCCAGCTGGTCGGGAGCTATCTACGAGCAGTACTTC.

In this sample, this clonotype turned up many times. The rearrangement joins TRBV20-1 to TRBJ2-5, with D possibly TRBD1 on 6 matching bases. CDR3 length: 15 residues. V lost 3 bases, J lost 2 bases, and 16 bases lay in between. Germline CDR1 DFQATT, CDR2 SNEGSKA (reference sequence). CDR3 region: CSASSGHLKQETQYF. The CDR3 DNA is TGCAGTGCTAGCTCGGGACATCTAAAACAAGAGACCCAGTACTTC.

About this clonotype: A read error may explain this, as a much larger clone is one base away. This sequence joins TRBV28 and TRBJ1-6; D unclear. The CDR3 consists of 16 residues. Germline V gene data show CDR1 as MDHEN and CDR2 as SYDVKM. The V gene lost 2 bases and the J gene lost 0 bases, with 8 bases spanning the gap. The CDR3 DNA reads as TGTGCCAGCAGTTTAGACGGAAGCTCCTATAATTCACCCCTCCACTTT. Its translation is CASSLDGSSYNSPLHF.